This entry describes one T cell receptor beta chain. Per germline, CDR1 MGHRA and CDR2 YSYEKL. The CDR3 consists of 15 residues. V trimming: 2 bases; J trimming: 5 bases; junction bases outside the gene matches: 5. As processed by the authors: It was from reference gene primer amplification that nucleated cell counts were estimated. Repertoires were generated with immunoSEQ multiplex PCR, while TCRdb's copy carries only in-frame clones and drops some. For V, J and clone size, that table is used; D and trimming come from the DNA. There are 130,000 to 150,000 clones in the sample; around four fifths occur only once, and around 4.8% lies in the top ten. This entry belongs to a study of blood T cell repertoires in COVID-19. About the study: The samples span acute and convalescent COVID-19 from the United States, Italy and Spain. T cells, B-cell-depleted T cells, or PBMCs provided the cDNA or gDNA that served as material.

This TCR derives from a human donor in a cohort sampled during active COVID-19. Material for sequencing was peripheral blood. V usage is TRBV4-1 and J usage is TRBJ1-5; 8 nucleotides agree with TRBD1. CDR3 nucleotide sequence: TGCGCCAGCAGCCAACAGGGGGCCGGGGATCAGCCCCAGCATTTT. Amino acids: CASSQQGAGDQPQHF.